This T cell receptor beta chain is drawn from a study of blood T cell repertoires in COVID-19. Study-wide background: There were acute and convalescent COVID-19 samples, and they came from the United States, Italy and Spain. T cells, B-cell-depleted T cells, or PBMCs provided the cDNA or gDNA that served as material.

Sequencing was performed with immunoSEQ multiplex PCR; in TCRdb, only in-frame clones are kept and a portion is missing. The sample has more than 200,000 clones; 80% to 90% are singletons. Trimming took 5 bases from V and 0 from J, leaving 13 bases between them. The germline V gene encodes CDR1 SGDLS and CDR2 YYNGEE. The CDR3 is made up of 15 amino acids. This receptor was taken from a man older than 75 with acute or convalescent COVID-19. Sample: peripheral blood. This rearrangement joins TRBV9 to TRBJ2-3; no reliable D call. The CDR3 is CASREGAASTDTQYF. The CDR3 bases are TGTGCCAGCAGAGAAGGAGCCGCCAGCACAGATACGCAGTATTTT. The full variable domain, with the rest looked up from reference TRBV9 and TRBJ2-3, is DSGVTQTPKHLITATGQRVTLRCSPRSGDLSVYWYQQSLDQGLQFLIQYYNGEERAKGNILERFSAQQFPDLHSELNLSSLELGDSALYFCASREGAASTDTQYFGPGTRLTVL.